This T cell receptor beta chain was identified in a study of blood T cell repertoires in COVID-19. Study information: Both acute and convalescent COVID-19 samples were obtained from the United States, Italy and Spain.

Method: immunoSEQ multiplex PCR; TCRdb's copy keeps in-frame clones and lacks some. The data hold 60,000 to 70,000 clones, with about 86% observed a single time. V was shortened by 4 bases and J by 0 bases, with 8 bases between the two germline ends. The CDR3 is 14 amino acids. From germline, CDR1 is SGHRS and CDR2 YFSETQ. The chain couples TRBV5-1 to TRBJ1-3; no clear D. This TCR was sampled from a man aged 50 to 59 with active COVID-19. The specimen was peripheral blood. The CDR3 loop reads CASSPEGSGNTIYF. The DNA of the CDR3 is TGCGCCAGCAGCCCGGAGGGCTCTGGAAACACCATATATTTT.